The source of this T cell receptor beta chain is a study of Ad26.COV2.S vaccination and SARS-CoV-2 variants. On the study more broadly: Doses of Ad26.COV2.S were injected into muscle once or twice, 56 days apart.

The CDR3 totals 13 residues. Germline V lookup: CDR1 MDHEN, CDR2 SYDVKM. With 7 bases clipped from V and 3 bases from J, the junction kept 5 bases outside the gene matches. Sample treatment: 15 to 20 received Ad26.COV2.S at low or high dose, single or two shots; roughly 5 received placebo; per-sample allocation not given. On day 63 after the first injection, vaccine and placebo recipients gave samples. This clone appeared once. Produced via immunoSEQ multiplex PCR; TCRdb's table is partial and in-frame only. The sample holds 300,000 to 400,000 clones; 90% are singletons and the top ten take around 5.5%.

The TCR sequence derives from a person aged 18-65 years who received the Ad26.COV2.S COVID-19 vaccine or a placebo. The gene calls are TRBV28 and TRBJ2-7; 8 bases map to TRBD2. The input for sequencing was peripheral blood, taken in a trial of Ad26.COV2.S vaccine versus placebo. The CDR3 protein is CASTTSGLYEQYV. In nucleotides, the CDR3 is TGTGCCAGCACAACTAGCGGCCTCTACGAGCAGTACGTC.